These T cell receptor beta chains were read from a single sample in a study of neoadjuvant nivolumab and ipilimumab in lung cancer. Sequencing used immunoSEQ multiplex PCR; TCRdb keeps in-frame clones, though not all of them. The repertoire holds more than 25,000 clones, with 75% to 80% as singletons. The starting material was tumor tissue, obtained after neoadjuvant nivolumab, alone or with ipilimumab, at or shortly before surgery. The source of these receptors is an adult with non-small cell lung cancer. The CDR3 runs from the conserved cysteine through the conserved F or W. A D gene is named only where the DNA matches it firmly. Rows give clone size only sometimes, using once, few, many, or a class for an expanded clone.

-	once	TRBV6-5	14	TRBJ2-5	CASSYGQARETQYF	TGTGCCAGCAGTTACGGGCAGGCGAGAGAGACCCAGTACTTC
-	-	TRBV10-2	14	TRBJ1-5	CASSELDSYQPQHF	TGCGCCAGCAGTGAATTGGACTCTTATCAGCCCCAGCATTTT
TRBD1	-	TRBV19	17	TRBJ1-5	CASSTLTGYDGNQPQHF	TGTGCCAGTAGTACCTTGACAGGGTATGACGGCAATCAGCCCCAGCATTTT
-	once	TRBV7-2	15	TRBJ1-6	CASSLGSRVGRPLHF	TGTGCCAGCAGCTTAGGCTCCCGGGTGGGTAGGCCCCTCCACTTT
TRBD1	-	TRBV6-6	15	TRBJ2-7	CASSYATQGSYEQYF	TGTGCCAGCAGTTACGCCACACAGGGGTCGTACGAGCAGTACTTC
TRBD2	-	TRBV19	14	TRBJ2-1	CASTLAGGNNEQFF	TGTGCCAGTACCCTAGCGGGGGGGAACAATGAGCAGTTCTTC
-	-	TRBV5-6	16	TRBJ1-2	CASSSTFGPVVYGYTF	TGTGCCAGCAGCTCCACGTTTGGCCCGGTGGTATATGGCTACACCTTC
-	-	TRBV10-2	16	TRBJ2-1	CASSESSGKHYNEQFF	TGCGCCAGCAGTGAGTCGTCCGGAAAACACTACAATGAGCAGTTCTTC
TRBD1	few	TRBV30	14	TRBJ1-5	CAWSLQTGNQPQHF	TGTGCCTGGAGCCTACAGACAGGGAATCAGCCCCAGCATTTT
TRBD1	once	TRBV18	14	TRBJ1-2	CASSPGQGTLGYTF	TGTGCCAGCTCACCGGGACAGGGGACACTGGGCTACACCTTC
-	-	TRBV6-1	13	TRBJ1-3	CASSEVAGNTIYF	TGTGCCAGCAGTGAAGTAGCGGGAAACACCATATATTTT
TRBD2	-	TRBV11-2	18	TRBJ2-2	CASSPRPRLAGYTGELFF	TGTGCCAGCAGCCCCCGCCCACGACTAGCGGGGTACACCGGGGAGCTGTTTTTT
-	-	TRBV6-5	15	TRBJ1-3	CASRSQGLSGNTIYF	TGTGCCAGCAGGTCACAGGGCCTCTCTGGAAACACCATATATTTT
TRBD1	-	TRBV6-5	14	TRBJ2-7	CASSLTGGPYEQYF	TGTGCCAGCAGTTTAACAGGGGGTCCCTACGAGCAGTACTTC
-	-	TRBV7-8	13	TRBJ1-2	CASSSGQLYGYTF	TGTGCCAGCAGCTCCGGACAGCTATATGGCTACACCTTC
TRBD1	-	TRBV5-1	15	TRBJ2-2	CASSLVGQGTGELFF	TGCGCCAGCAGCTTGGTAGGACAGGGGACCGGGGAGCTGTTTTTT
-	-	TRBV20-1	10	TRBJ1-1	CSASYTEAFF	TGCAGTGCTAGCTACACTGAAGCTTTCTTT
-	once	TRBV7-2	15	TRBJ2-1	CASSRDRNSYNEQFF	TGTGCCAGCAGCAGAGACAGAAACTCCTACAATGAGCAGTTCTTC
-	-	TRBV10-2	13	TRBJ2-7	CASSGAGRYEQYF	TGCGCCAGCAGTGGGGCAGGGCGATACGAGCAGTACTTC
-	-	TRBV18	14	TRBJ1-3	CASSPWLFGNTIYF	TGTGCCAGCTCACCATGGTTGTTCGGAAACACCATATATTTT
TRBD2	-	TRBV10-1	14	TRBJ2-5	CASSESPGGETQYF	TGCGCCAGCAGTGAGTCGCCGGGGGGAGAGACCCAGTACTTC
-	few	TRBV11-2	13	TRBJ2-7	CASSLFGGYEQYF	TGTGCCAGCAGCTTATTCGGAGGCTACGAGCAGTACTTC
-	-	TRBV9	16	TRBJ2-1	CASSVGGRSSYNEQFF	TGTGCCAGCAGCGTAGGGGGCAGGAGCTCCTACAATGAGCAGTTCTTC
TRBD1	-	TRBV27	15	TRBJ2-1	CASTDRGSSYNEQFF	TGTGCCAGCACGGACAGGGGTAGCTCCTACAATGAGCAGTTCTTC
-	-	TRBV9	15	TRBJ1-6	CASSVATGSGSPLHF	TGTGCCAGCAGCGTAGCTACAGGGTCAGGTTCACCCCTCCACTTT
-	-	TRBV18	14	TRBJ1-2	CASSPSSGSDGYTF	TGTGCCAGCTCGCCCAGTTCGGGGTCGGATGGCTACACCTTC
-	-	TRBV6-4	12	TRBJ1-2	CASSNGGSGYTF	TGTGCCAGCAGTAACGGGGGCTCGGGCTACACCTTC
TRBD1	-	TRBV5-4	14	TRBJ2-2	CASSAGQDTGELFF	TGTGCCAGCAGCGCTGGACAGGACACCGGGGAGCTGTTTTTT
-	-	TRBV28	11	TRBJ2-7	CASSFSAEQYF	TGTGCCAGCAGTTTTTCAGCCGAGCAGTACTTC
TRBD1	-	TRBV10-3	18	TRBJ1-6	CAISEPGQATNHNSPLHF	TGTGCCATCAGTGAGCCAGGACAGGCTACTAACCATAATTCACCCCTCCACTTT
-	-	TRBV7-2	13	TRBJ1-2	CASSPDGFYGYTF	TGTGCCAGCAGCCCGGACGGATTCTATGGCTACACCTTC
-	-	TRBV18	13	TRBJ1-1	CASSPQSDTEAFF	TGTGCCAGCTCACCCCAGTCGGACACTGAAGCTTTCTTT
-	once	TRBV7-7	13	TRBJ1-1	CASSLERSTEAFF	TGTGCTAGCAGCTTGGAAAGGTCCACTGAAGCTTTCTTT
-	-	TRBV6-5	15	TRBJ2-7	CASSYSTAKPHEQYF	TGTGCCAGCAGTTACTCGACGGCCAAGCCTCACGAGCAGTACTTC
TRBD1	-	TRBV7-9	15	TRBJ1-1	CASSLAQGGGTEAFF	TGTGCCAGCAGCTTAGCGCAAGGGGGCGGCACTGAAGCTTTCTTT
-	-	TRBV19	13	TRBJ1-5	CASEGLGNQPQHF	TGTGCCAGTGAGGGATTAGGCAATCAGCCCCAGCATTTT
-	-	TRBV5-5	15	TRBJ2-1	CASSLWGSPYNEQFF	TGTGCCAGCAGCTTATGGGGCTCCCCCTACAATGAGCAGTTCTTC
TRBD1	-	TRBV30	13	TRBJ2-1	CAWGGTGVDEQFF	TGTGCCTGGGGAGGGACAGGGGTTGATGAGCAGTTCTTC
-	-	TRBV29-1	12	TRBJ2-3	CSVEVVTDTQYF	TGCAGCGTTGAAGTGGTAACAGATACGCAGTATTTT
TRBD2	-	TRBV11-2	15	TRBJ2-1	CASSLTSGGFNEQFF	TGTGCCAGCAGCCTCACTAGCGGGGGGTTTAATGAGCAGTTCTTC
TRBD1	-	TRBV5-1	15	TRBJ1-2	CASSLEGRGNYGYTF	TGCGCCAGCAGCTTGGAGGGCAGGGGGAACTATGGCTACACCTTC
TRBD2	-	TRBV6-1	17	TRBJ2-1	CASSGRTSGALVNEQFF	TGTGCCAGCAGTGGACGGACTAGCGGGGCGTTGGTCAATGAGCAGTTCTTC
TRBD2	-	TRBV5-5	15	TRBJ2-7	CASSLVAGGFYEQYF	TGTGCCAGCAGCTTGGTAGCGGGGGGCTTCTACGAGCAGTACTTC
-	-	TRBV6-5	13	TRBJ2-1	CASKGLLSTEQFF	TGTGCCAGCAAGGGACTTCTCTCGACTGAGCAGTTCTTC
-	medium-sized	TRBV6-5	12	TRBJ1-1	CATWNSGNEAFF	TGTGCCACCTGGAACTCGGGAAATGAAGCTTTCTTT
TRBD1	-	TRBV5-4	15	TRBJ1-2	CASSLGTGVIGGYTF	TGTGCCAGCAGCTTGGGGACAGGGGTGATAGGTGGCTACACCTTC
TRBD1	-	TRBV30	13	TRBJ1-1	CAWSVQGVTEAFF	TGTGCCTGGAGTGTCCAGGGGGTCACTGAAGCTTTCTTT
TRBD2	-	TRBV7-2	16	TRBJ2-3	CASSLTAGASTDTQYF	TGTGCCAGCAGCTTAACAGCGGGGGCCTCCACAGATACGCAGTATTTT
-	-	TRBV6-1	13	TRBJ1-1	CASREKQNTEAFF	TGTGCCAGCAGAGAGAAACAGAACACTGAAGCTTTCTTT
-	-	TRBV9	13	TRBJ2-7	CASSDGYDREQYF	TGTGCCAGCAGCGATGGATACGACCGCGAGCAGTACTTC
-	-	TRBV7-6	15	TRBJ2-7	CASSYLSGLFDEQYF	TGTGCCAGCAGCTATTTATCGGGACTCTTCGACGAGCAGTACTTC
TRBD2	-	TRBV11-3	13	TRBJ2-5	CASSFGREGTQYF	TGTGCCAGCAGCTTCGGCAGGGAGGGGACCCAGTACTTC
-	-	TRBV2	14	TRBJ1-4	CASIRDTRNEKLFF	TGTGCCAGCATCCGGGACACGAGGAATGAAAAACTGTTTTTT
-	-	TRBV30	14	TRBJ1-6	CAWSVLGGSTPLHF	TGTGCCTGGAGTGTATTGGGGGGATCGACACCCCTCCACTTT
TRBD2	-	TRBV7-2	16	TRBJ2-3	CASSPSGGAGTDTQYF	TGTGCCAGCAGCCCTAGCGGGGGGGCGGGAACAGATACGCAGTATTTT
-	-	TRBV7-9	17	TRBJ1-3	CASSSLDTGSSGNTIYF	TGTGCCAGCAGCTCCCTTGACACAGGGTCTTCAGGAAACACCATATATTTT
-	few	TRBV9	13	TRBJ2-3	CASSPPSTDTQYF	TGTGCCAGCAGCCCACCTAGCACAGATACGCAGTATTTT
TRBD1	-	TRBV6-4	14	TRBJ2-3	CASSRDRGTDTQYF	TGTGCCAGCAGCCGGGACAGGGGCACAGATACGCAGTATTTT